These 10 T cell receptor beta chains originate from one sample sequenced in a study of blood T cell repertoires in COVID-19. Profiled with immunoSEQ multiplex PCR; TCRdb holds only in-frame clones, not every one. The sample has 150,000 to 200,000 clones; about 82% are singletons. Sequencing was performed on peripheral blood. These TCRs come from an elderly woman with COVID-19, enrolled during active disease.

The CDR3 reads CATSSGESGANVLTF. Here the CDR3 DNA reads TGTGCCACCAGCAGTGGAGAATCTGGGGCCAACGTCCTGACTTTC. The chain joins TRBV15 to TRBJ2-6; D gene ambiguous. Germline V lookup: CDR1 LNHNV, CDR2 YYDKDF (reference sequence). V lost 3 bases, J lost 1 base, and 7 bases lay in between. The CDR3 runs to 15 residues.

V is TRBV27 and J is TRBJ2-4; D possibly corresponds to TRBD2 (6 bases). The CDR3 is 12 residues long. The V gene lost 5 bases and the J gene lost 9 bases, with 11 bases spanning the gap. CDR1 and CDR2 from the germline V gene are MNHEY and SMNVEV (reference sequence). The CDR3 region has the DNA TGTGCCAGCAGTCCGCGGGGTCGCATTCAGTACTTC. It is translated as CASSPRGRIQYF.

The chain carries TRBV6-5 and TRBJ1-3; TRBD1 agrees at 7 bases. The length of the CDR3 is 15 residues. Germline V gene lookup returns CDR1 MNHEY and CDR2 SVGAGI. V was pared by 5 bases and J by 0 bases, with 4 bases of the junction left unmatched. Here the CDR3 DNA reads TGTGCCAGCAGTAGGGGGCGGTCCTCTGGAAACACCATATATTTT. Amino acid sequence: CASSRGRSSGNTIYF.

CDR3 in DNA: TGTGCCAGCAGCCAGACACCGAACACTGAAGCTTTCTTT. This translates into CASSQTPNTEAFF. The chain employs TRBV14 and TRBJ1-1; D gene uncertain. Germline V lookup: CDR1 SGHDN, CDR2 FVKESK. Trimming cost V 3 bases and J 1 base, with 6 bases left between them. The CDR3 is made up of 13 amino acids. Full variable domain (remainder filled in from reference TRBV14 and TRBJ1-1): EAGVTQFPSHSVIEKGQTVTLRCDPISGHDNLYWYRRVMGKEIKFLLHFVKESKQDESGMPNNRFLAERTGGTYSTLKVQPAELEDSGVYFCASSQTPNTEAFFGQGTRLTVV.

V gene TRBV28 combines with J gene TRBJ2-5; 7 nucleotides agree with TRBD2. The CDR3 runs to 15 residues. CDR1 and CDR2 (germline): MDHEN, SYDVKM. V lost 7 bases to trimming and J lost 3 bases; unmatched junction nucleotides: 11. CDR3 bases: TGTGCCAGCACCCCGGAGGGGCTAGCGGAAGAGACCCAGTACTTC. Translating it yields CASTPEGLAEETQYF.

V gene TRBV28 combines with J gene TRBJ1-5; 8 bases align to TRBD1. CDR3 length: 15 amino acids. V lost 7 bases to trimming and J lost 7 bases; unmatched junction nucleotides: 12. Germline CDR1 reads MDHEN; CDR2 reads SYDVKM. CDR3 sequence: CASNGAQGAWQPQHF. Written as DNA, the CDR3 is TGTGCCAGCAACGGGGCCCAGGGGGCATGGCAGCCCCAGCATTTT.

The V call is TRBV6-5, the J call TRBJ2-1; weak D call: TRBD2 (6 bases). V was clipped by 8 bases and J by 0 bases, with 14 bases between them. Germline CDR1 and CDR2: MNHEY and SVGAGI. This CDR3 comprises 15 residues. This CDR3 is CASSGVADSYNEQFF. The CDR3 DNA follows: TGTGCCAGCTCTGGGGTAGCGGACTCCTACAATGAGCAGTTCTTC.

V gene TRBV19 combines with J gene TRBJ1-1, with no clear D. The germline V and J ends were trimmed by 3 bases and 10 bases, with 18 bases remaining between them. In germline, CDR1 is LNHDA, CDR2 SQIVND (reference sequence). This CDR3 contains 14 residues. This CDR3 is CASSIGPSSGGAFF. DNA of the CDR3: TGTGCCAGTAGTATTGGCCCCAGTTCCGGAGGAGCTTTCTTT.

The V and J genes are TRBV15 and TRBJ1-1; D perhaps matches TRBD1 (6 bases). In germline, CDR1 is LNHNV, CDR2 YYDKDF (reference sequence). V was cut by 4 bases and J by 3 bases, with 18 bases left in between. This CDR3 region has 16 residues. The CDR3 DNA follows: TGTGCCACCAGCAAGGGGACAAACAGAATGGACACTGAAGCTTTCTTT. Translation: CATSKGTNRMDTEAFF.

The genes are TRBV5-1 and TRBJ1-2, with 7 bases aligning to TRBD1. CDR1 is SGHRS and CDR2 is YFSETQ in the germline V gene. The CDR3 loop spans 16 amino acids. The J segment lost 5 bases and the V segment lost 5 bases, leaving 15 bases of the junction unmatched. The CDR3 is CASSPSLGTAIYGYTF. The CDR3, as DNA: TGCGCCAGCAGTCCAAGCCTGGGGACAGCGATTTATGGCTACACCTTC.